The T cell receptor beta chain under discussion was sequenced for a study of blood T cell repertoires in COVID-19. With 7 bases clipped from V and 4 bases from J, the junction kept 8 bases outside the gene matches. The CDR3 loop spans 14 amino acids. The germline gives CDR1 ENHRY, CDR2 SYGVKD. Assay used: immunoSEQ multiplex PCR; TCRdb lists only in-frame clones, some missing. The top ten hold around 1.9% of the sample, which has a few hundred thousand clones, approximately 89% seen once. Those who participated ranged in age from about 18 to 89 years and resided in about two dozen US areas. The chain couples TRBV10-3 to TRBJ1-1, with TRBD1 identical over 8 bases. The sequenced material came from PBMCs or T cells enriched from blood (not recorded which). This receptor was obtained from a woman aged 55 to 70 who had recovered from COVID-19. As DNA, the CDR3 is TGTGCCATCACCCCCGGACAGGGCCCCACTGAAGCTTTCTTT. Translated, it gives CAITPGQGPTEAFF.